This passage covers 5 T cell receptor beta chains from one sample sequenced in a study of blood T cell repertoires in COVID-19 (dated by TCRdb to 2020 to 2022). The library was obtained by the immunoSEQ multiplex PCR assay. Drawn from immuneACCESS, this table holds only the in-frame rearrangements with V and J called that TCRdb kept. Clones are partly lost; checked studies trace under half to an unresolved V gene and leave the rest unexplained. Here the sample has around 210,000 clones; around 81% occur a single time. The ten largest clones take up 0.95% of the sample. Sequencing was carried out using peripheral blood. The receptors originated from a man between 60 and 70 years old with COVID-19, enrolled during active disease.

J is TRBJ1-5 and V is TRBV5-1, with a weak D call TRBD1 (6 bases). This CDR3 contains 15 residues. CDR1 SGHRS and CDR2 YFSETQ come from the germline V gene. V dropped 0 bases and J dropped 7 bases, with 14 bases sitting between them. The DNA of the CDR3 is TGCGCCAGCAGCTTGGAATCGAATCAGGGGCAGCCCCAGCATTTT. Its translation is CASSLESNQGQPQHF.

This sequence joins TRBV4-1 and TRBJ1-6; 8 bases align to TRBD1. CDR3 size: 17 residues. Trimming cost V 0 bases and J 6 bases; bases outside gene matches: 7. Germline V CDR1 and CDR2: MGHRA, YSYEKL. As DNA, the CDR3 is TGCGCCAGCAGCCAAGATAGGGGGACAGGCTCTAATTCACCCCTCCACTTT. Translating it yields CASSQDRGTGSNSPLHF.

The chain employs TRBV24-1 and TRBJ2-1; 7 positions agree with TRBD1. CDR3 size: 14 residues. Trimming took 6 bases from V and 9 from J; bases not matched to a gene: 10. Looked up from germline, CDR1 is KGHDR and CDR2 is SFDVKD. CDR3 in amino acids: CATSSRTGGGEQFF. In DNA form, the CDR3 reads TGTGCCACCAGTTCCAGGACAGGCGGTGGTGAGCAGTTCTTC.

V usage is TRBV3-1 (or the pseudogene TRBV3-2) and J usage is TRBJ2-1, with TRBD2 identical over 12 bases. V was pared by 7 bases and J by 3 bases, with 7 bases of the junction left unmatched. Germline CDR1 is LGHDT and CDR2 is YNNKEL (reference sequence). This CDR3 region has 16 residues. CDR3 loop: CASNKVGLAGYNEQFF. The CDR3 DNA follows: TGTGCCAGCAATAAAGTGGGACTAGCGGGCTACAATGAGCAGTTCTTC.

This chain links TRBV5-4 with TRBJ2-1; D is perhaps TRBD2 (6 bases). The CDR3 is 15 residues long. Trimming took off 10 bases at V and 2 bases at J, with 19 bases between the two ends. From germline, CDR1 is SGHNT and CDR2 YYREEE (reference sequence). The CDR3 bases are TGTGCCTCCTCTGTGGGCGGGGAGCCCTACAATGAGCAGTTCTTC. Its translation: CASSVGGEPYNEQFF.